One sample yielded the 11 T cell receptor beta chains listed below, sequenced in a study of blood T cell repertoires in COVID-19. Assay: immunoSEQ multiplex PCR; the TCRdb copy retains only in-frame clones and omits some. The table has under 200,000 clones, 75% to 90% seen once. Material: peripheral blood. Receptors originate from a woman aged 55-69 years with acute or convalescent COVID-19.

The CDR3 region has the DNA TGTGCCAGCAGCTCCCTCTCGACTAGCGGGCGGTCGAGGGATACGCAGTATTTT. This gives the protein CASSSLSTSGRSRDTQYF. The genes are TRBV5-5 and TRBJ2-3, with 10 bases aligning to TRBD2. The CDR3 consists of 18 residues. The V gene's germline CDR1 is SGHKS and CDR2 YYEKEE (reference sequence). V shed 3 bases and J 6 bases; nucleotides not matched to a gene: 16.

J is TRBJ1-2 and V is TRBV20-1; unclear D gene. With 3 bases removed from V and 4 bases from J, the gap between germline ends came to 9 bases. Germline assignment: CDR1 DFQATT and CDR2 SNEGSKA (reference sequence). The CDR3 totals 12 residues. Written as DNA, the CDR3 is TGCAGTGCTAGTCTGGAGGGCTATGGCTACACCTTC. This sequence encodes CSASLEGYGYTF.

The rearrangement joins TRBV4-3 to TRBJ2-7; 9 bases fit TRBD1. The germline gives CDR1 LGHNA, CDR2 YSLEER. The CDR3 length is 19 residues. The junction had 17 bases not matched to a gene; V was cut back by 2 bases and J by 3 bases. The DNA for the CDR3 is TGCGCCAGCAGCCAACGATACAACTCAGGGACAGGGCTCTACTACGAGCAGTACTTC. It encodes CASSQRYNSGTGLYYEQYF.

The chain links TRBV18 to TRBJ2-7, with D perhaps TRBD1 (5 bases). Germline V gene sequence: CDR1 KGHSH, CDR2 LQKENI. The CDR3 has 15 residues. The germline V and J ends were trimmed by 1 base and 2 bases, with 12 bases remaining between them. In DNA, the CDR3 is TGTGCCAGCTCACCACTGCAGGACACCACCTACGAGCAGTACTTC. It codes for CASSPLQDTTYEQYF.

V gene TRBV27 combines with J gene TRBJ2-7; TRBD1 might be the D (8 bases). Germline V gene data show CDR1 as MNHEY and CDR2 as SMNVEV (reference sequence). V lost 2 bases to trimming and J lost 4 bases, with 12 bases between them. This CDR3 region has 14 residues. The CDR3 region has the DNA TGTGCCAGCAGTTTAACAGGGGGGGGATACGAGCAGTACTTC. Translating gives CASSLTGGGYEQYF.

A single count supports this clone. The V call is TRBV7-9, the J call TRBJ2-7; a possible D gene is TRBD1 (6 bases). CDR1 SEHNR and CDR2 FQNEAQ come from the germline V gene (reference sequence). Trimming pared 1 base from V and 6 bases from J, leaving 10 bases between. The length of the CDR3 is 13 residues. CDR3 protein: CASSLDRVGEQYF. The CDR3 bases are TGTGCCAGCAGCTTAGACAGGGTGGGCGAGCAGTACTTC.

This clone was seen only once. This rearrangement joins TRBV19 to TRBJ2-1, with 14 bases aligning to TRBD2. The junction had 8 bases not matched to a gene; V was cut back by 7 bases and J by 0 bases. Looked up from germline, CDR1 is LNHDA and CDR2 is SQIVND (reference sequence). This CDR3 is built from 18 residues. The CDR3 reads CASMGGLAGEYSYNEQFF. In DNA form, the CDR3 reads TGTGCCAGTATGGGGGGACTAGCGGGGGAATACTCCTACAATGAGCAGTTCTTC.

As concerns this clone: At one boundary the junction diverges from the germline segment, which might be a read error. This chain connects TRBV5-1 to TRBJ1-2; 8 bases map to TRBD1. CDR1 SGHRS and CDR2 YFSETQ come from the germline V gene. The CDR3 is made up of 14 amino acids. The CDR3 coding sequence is TGCGCCAGCAGCCTGGACAGGGCCGCCTATGGCTACGCCTTC. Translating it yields CASSLDRAAYGYAF.

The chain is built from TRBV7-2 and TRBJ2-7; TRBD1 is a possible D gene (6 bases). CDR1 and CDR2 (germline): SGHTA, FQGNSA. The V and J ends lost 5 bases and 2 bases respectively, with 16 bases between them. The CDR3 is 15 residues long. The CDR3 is CASSVGQLLTYEQYF. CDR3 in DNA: TGTGCCAGCAGCGTTGGACAGTTACTTACCTACGAGCAGTACTTC. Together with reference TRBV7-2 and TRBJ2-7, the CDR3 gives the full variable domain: GAGVSQSPSNKVTEKGKDVELRCDPISGHTALYWYRQSLGQGLEFLIYFQGNSAPDKSGLPSDRFSAERTGGSVSTLTIQRTQQEDSAVYLCASSVGQLLTYEQYFGPGTRLTVT.

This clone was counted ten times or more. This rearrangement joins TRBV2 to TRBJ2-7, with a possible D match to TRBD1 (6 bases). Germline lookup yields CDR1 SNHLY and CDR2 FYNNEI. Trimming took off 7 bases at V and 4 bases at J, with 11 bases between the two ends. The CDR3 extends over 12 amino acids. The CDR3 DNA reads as TGTGCCAGCAAGCAACAGGGATACGAGCAGTACTTC. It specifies CASKQQGYEQYF.

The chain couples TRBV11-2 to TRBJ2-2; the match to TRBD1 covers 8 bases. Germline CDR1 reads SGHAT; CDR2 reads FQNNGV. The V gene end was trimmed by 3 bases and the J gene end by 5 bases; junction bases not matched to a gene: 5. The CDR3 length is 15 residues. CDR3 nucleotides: TGTGCCAGCAGCTTCCGACAGGGGACGACCGGGGAGCTGTTTTTT. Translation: CASSFRQGTTGELFF.